This T cell receptor beta chain came from a study of blood T cells in healthy people across ages. V was cut by 1 base and J by 7 bases, with 13 bases left in between. Germline assignment: CDR1 SGHTA and CDR2 FQGNSA. The CDR3 totals 14 residues. This clonotype was detected once. It was with a sample-barcoded 5' primer and a J-beta primer mix that a second PCR of roughly 7 to 12 cycles was run. TCRdb called the 5' RACE reads again in MiXCR, with one record for every CDR3 protein. Of 660,000 or so distinct CDR3 sequences listed, 58% were seen once; the top ten hold around 37%. The sequenced sample consisted of blood. The chain has TRBV7-2 and TRBJ1-1, with D possibly TRBD1 on 6 matching bases. This TCR derives from a man aged 55-75 years in good health. CDR3 region: CASSLGGQIVEAFF. The CDR3 coding sequence is TGTGCCAGCAGCTTAGGAGGACAGATAGTTGAAGCTTTCTTT.